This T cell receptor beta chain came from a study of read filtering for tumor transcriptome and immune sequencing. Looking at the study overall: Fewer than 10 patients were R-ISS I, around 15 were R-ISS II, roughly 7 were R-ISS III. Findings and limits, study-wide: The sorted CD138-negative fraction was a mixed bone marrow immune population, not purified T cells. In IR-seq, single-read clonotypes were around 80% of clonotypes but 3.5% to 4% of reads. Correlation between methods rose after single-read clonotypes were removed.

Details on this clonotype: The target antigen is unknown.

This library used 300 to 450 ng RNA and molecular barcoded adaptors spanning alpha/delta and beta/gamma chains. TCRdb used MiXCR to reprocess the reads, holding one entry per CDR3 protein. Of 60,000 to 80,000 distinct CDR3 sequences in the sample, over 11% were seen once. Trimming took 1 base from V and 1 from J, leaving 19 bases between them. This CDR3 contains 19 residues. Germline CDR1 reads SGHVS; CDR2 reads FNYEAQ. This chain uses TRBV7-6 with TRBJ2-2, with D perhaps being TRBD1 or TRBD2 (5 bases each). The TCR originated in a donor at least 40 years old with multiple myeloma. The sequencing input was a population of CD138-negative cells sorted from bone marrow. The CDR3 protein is CASSLVSRQGRGNTGELFF. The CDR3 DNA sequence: TGTGCCAGCAGCTTAGTCTCCCGGCAGGGCCGGGGGAACACCGGGGAGCTGTTTTTT.